This T cell receptor beta chain is drawn from a study of T cell clonotyping in hematopoietic cell transplantation. This CDR3 comprises 16 residues. Germline V gives CDR1 MNHEY, CDR2 SMNVEV (reference sequence). Trimming took off 3 bases at V and 4 bases at J, with 16 bases between the two ends. This clone was detected a few times. What it binds is unknown. Repertoires were generated with immunoSEQ multiplex PCR, while TCRdb's copy carries only in-frame clones and drops some. The sample contains 30,000 or so clones, 70% to 80% of which appear only once. Notes on the study in general: Pathologically expanded recipient clonotypes increased progressively from day 30 to day 180 as diversity fell.

The time point: recipient sample about 28 days before transplant, after cytoreduction. Blood collection times were about day -28 and days 30, 100, 180 posttransplant. The sequencing used peripheral blood mononuclear cells, collected before stem cell transplant. The gene calls are TRBV27 and TRBJ2-1; D uncertain. The clonotype comes from a woman in her twenties or thirties with chronic myeloid leukemia. Some clones in this sample may be carry-over from other donors' samples. This CDR3 reads CASSFWRPEKYNEQFF. The CDR3 bases are TGTGCCAGCAGTTTTTGGCGGCCTGAGAAATACAATGAGCAGTTCTTC.